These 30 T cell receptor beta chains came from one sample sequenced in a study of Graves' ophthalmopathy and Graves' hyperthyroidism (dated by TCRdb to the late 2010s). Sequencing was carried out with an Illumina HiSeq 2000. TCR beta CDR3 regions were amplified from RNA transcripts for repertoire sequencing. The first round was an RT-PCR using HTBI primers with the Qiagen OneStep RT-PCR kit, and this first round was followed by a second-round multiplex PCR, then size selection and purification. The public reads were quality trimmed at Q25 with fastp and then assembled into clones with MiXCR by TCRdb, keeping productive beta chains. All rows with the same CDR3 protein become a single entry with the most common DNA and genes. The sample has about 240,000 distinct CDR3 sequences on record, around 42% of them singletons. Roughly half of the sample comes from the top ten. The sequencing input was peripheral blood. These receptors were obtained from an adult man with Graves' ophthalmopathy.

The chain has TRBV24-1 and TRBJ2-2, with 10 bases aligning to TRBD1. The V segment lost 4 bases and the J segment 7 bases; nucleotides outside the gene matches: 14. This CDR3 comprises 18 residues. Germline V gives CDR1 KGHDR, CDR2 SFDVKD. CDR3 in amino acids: CATSDSGQGYTPFGELFF. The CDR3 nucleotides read TGTGCCACCAGTGACTCGGGACAGGGGTATACACCCTTCGGGGAGCTGTTTTTT.

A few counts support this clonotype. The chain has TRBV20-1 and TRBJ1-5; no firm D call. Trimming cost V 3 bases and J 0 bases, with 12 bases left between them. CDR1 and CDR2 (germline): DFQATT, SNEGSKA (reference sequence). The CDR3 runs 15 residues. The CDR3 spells CSARSRRGSNQPQHF. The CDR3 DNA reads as TGCAGTGCTAGGAGCCGACGGGGTAGCAATCAGCCCCAGCATTTT.

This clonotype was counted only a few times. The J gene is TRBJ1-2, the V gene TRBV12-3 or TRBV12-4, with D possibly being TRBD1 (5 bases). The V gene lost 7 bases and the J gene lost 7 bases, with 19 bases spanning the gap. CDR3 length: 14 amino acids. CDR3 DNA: TGTGCCAGCAATAACCCCGGGACTGTGAGTGGCTACACCTTC. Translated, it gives CASNNPGTVSGYTF.

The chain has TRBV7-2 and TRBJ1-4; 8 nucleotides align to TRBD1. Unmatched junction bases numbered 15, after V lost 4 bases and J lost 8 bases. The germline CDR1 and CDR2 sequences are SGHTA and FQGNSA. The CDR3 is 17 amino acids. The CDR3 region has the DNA TGTGCCAGCAGCTCATTACCATTGGACAGGGAATTCGAAAAACTGTTTTTT. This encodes CASSSLPLDREFEKLFF.

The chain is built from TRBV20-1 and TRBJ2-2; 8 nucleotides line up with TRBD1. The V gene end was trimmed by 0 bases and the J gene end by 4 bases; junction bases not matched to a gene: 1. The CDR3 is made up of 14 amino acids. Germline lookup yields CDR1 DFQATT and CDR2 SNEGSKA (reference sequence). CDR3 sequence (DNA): TGCAGTGCTAGAGACAGGGGGCGCACCGGGGAGCTGTTTTTT. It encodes CSARDRGRTGELFF.

CDR3 amino acids: CSARFDSYSNQPQHF. The CDR3 coding sequence is TGCAGTGCTAGATTTGACAGTTATAGCAATCAGCCCCAGCATTTT. The chain employs TRBV20-1 and TRBJ1-5, with D possibly being TRBD1 (5 bases). The CDR3 length is 15 residues. V dropped 2 bases and J dropped 0 bases, with 11 bases sitting between them. Germline CDR1 DFQATT, CDR2 SNEGSKA (reference sequence).

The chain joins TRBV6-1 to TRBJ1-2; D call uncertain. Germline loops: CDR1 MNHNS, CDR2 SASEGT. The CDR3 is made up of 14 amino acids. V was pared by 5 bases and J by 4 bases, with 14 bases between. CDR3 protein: CASSYGVMAYGYTF. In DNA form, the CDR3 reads TGTGCCAGCAGTTACGGGGTTATGGCCTATGGCTACACCTTC.

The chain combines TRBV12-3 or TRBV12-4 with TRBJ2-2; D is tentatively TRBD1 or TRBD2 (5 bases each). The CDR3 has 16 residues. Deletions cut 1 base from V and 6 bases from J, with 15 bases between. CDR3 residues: CASSLGGPPSAGELFF. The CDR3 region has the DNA TGTGCCAGCAGTTTAGGGGGACCGCCGTCGGCCGGGGAGCTGTTTTTT.

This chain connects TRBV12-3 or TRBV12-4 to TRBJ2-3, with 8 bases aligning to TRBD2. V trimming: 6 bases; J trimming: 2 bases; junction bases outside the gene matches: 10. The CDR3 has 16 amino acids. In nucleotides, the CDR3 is TGTGCCAGCAGGGAACGGACGGGAGGGATCACAGATACGCAGTATTTT. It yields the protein CASRERTGGITDTQYF.

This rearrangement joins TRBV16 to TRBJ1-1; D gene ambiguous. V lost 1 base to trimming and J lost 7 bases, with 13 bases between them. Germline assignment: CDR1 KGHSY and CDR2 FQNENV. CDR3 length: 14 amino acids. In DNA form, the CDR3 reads TGTGCCAGCAGCCAATGGCCGCGAGAGATTGAAGCTTTCTTT. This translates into CASSQWPREIEAFF. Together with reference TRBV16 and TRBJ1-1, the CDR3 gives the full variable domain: GEEVAQTPKHLVRGEGQKAKLYCAPIKGHSYVFWYQQVLKNEFKFLISFQNENVFDETGMPKERFSAKCLPNSPCSLEIQATKLEDSAVYFCASSQWPREIEAFFGQGTRLTVV.

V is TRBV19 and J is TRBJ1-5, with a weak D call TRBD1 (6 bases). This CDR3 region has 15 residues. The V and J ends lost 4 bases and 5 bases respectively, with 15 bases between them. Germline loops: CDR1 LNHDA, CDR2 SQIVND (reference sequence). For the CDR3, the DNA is TGTGCCAGTAGTACCCAAGGGGGGCGGGATCAGCCCCAGCATTTT. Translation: CASSTQGGRDQPQHF. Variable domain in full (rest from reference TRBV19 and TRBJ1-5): DGGITQSPKYLFRKEGQNVTLSCEQNLNHDAMYWYRQDPGQGLRLIYYSQIVNDFQKGDIAEGYSVSREKKESFPLTVTSAQKNPTAFYLCASSTQGGRDQPQHFGDGTRLSIL.

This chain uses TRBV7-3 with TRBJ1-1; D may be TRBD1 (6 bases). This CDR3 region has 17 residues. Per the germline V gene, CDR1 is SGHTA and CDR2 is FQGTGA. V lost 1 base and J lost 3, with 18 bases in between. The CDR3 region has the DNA TGTGCCAGCAGCTTAAAAGCAGGGGAGGGGCCGGACACTGAAGCTTTCTTT. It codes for CASSLKAGEGPDTEAFF.

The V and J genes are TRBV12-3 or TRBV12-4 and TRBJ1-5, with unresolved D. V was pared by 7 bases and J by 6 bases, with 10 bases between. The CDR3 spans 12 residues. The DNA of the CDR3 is TGTGCCAGCACGTTCGGTTTTCAGCCCCAGCATTTT. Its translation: CASTFGFQPQHF.

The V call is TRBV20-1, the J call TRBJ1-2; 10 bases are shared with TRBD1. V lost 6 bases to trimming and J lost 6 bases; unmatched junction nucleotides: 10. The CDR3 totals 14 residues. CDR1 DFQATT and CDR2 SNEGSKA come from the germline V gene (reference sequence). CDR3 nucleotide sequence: TGCAGTGCAGATCCGACAGGGGGCGCAGATGGCTACACCTTC. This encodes CSADPTGGADGYTF.

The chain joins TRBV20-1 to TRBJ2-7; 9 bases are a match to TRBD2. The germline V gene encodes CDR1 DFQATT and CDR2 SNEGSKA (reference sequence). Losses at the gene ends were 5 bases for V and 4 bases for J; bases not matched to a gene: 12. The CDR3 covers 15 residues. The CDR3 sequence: CSALVPLAGPYEQYF. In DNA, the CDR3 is TGCAGTGCTCTGGTCCCGCTAGCGGGACCTTACGAGCAGTACTTC.

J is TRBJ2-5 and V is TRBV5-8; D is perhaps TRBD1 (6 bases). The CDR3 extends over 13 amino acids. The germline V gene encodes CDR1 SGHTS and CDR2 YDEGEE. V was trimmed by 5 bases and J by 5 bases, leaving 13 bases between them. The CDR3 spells CASRGAGPETQYF. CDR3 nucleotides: TGTGCCAGCAGGGGGGCCGGTCCGGAGACCCAGTACTTC. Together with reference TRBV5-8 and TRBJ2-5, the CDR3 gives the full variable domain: EAGVTQSPTHLIKTRGQQATLRCSPISGHTSVYWYQQALGLGLQFLLWYDEGEERNRGNFPPRFSGRQFPNYSSELNVNALELEDSALYLCASRGAGPETQYFGPGTRLLVL.

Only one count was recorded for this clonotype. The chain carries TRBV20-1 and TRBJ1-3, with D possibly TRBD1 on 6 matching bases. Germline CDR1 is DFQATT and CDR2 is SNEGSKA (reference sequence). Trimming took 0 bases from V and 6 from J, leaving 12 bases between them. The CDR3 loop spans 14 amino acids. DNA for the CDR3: TGCAGTGCTAGAGAAGGGGGGCGCGTAAACACCATATATTTT. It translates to CSAREGGRVNTIYF.

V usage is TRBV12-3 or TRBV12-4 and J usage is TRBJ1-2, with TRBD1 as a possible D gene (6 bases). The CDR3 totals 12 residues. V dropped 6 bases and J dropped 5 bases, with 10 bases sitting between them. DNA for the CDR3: TGTGCCAGCAGGACAGGCCAGTATGGCTACACCTTC. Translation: CASRTGQYGYTF.

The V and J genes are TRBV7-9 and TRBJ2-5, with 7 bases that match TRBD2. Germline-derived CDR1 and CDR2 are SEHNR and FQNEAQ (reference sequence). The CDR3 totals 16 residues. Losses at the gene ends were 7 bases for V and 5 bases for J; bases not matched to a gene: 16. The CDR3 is CASTSAGAGAGETQYF. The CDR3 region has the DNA TGTGCCAGCACCTCCGCCGGGGCGGGAGCAGGGGAGACCCAGTACTTC.

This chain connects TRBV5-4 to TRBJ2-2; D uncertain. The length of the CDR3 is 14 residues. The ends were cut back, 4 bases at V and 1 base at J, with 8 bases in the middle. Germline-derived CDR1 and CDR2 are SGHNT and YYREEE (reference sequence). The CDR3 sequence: CASSMTGNTGELFF. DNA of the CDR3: TGTGCCAGCAGCATGACGGGGAACACCGGGGAGCTGTTTTTT.

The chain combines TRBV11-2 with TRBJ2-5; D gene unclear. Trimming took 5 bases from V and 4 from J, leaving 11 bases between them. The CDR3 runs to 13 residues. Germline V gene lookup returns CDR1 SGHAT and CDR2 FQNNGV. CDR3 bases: TGTGCCAGCAGCCCCCCGTTGGGAGAGACCCAGTACTTC. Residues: CASSPPLGETQYF. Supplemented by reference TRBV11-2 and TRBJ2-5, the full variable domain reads EAGVAQSPRYKIIEKRQSVAFWCNPISGHATLYWYQQILGQGPKLLIQFQNNGVVDDSQLPKDRFSAERLKGVDSTLKIQPAKLEDSAVYLCASSPPLGETQYFGPGTRLLVL.

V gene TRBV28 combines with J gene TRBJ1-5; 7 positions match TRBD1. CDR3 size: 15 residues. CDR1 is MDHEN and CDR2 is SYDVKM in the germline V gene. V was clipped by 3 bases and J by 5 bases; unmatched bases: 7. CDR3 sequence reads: CASSLAGTAYQPQHF. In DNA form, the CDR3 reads TGTGCCAGCAGTTTGGCCGGGACAGCTTATCAGCCCCAGCATTTT.

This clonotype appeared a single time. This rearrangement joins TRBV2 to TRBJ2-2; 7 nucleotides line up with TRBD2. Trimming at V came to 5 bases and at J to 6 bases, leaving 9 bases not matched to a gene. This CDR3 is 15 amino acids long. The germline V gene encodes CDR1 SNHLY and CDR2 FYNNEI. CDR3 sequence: CASSLWVRGAGELFF. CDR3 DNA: TGTGCCAGCAGTTTATGGGTTCGGGGGGCCGGGGAGCTGTTTTTT.

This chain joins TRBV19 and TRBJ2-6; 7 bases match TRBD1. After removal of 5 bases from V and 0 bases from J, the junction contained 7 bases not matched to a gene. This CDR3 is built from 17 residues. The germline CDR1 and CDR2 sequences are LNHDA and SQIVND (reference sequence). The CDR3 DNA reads TGTGCCAGTAGTCCTTGGACAGGCCTCTCTGGGGCCAACGTCCTGACTTTC. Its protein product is CASSPWTGLSGANVLTF.

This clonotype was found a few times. Written as DNA, the CDR3 is TGTGCCAGCAGCATCTGGGAAGAGACCCAGTACTTC. Its protein product is CASSIWEETQYF. The rearrangement uses TRBV7-9 and TRBJ2-5; D unresolved. From germline, CDR1 is SEHNR and CDR2 FQNEAQ (reference sequence). Trimming took 5 bases from V and 3 from J, leaving 7 bases between them. The CDR3 sequence is 12 residues long.

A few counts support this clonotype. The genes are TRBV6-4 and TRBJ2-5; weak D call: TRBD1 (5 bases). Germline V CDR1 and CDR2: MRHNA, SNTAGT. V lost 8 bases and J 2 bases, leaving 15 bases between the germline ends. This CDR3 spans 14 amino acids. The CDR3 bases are TGTGCCAGCCGTAGGACACATCCTCAAGAGACCCAGTACTTC. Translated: CASRRTHPQETQYF.

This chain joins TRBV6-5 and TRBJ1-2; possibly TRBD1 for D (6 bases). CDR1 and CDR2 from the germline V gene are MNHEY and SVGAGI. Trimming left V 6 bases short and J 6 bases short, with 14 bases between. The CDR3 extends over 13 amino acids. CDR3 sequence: CASSFTGPDGYTF. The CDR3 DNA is TGTGCCAGCAGCTTCACAGGGCCTGATGGCTACACCTTC.

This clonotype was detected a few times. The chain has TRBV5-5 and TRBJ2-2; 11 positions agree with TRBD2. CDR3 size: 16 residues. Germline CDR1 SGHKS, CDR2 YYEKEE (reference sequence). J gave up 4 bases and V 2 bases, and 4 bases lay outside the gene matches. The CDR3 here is CASSLSGTSGTGELFF. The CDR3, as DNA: TGTGCCAGCAGCTTATCCGGGACTAGCGGCACCGGGGAGCTGTTTTTT.

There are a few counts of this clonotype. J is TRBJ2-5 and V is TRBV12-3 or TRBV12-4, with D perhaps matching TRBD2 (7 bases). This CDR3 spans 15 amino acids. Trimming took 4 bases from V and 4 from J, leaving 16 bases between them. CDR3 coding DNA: TGTGCCAGCAGTTCTCCCGGGGGGCCGAGAGAGACCCAGTACTTC. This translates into CASSSPGGPRETQYF.

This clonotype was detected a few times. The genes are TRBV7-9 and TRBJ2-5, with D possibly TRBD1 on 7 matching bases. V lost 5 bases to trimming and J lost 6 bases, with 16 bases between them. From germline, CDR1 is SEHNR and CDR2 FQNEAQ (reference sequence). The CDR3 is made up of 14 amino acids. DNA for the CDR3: TGTGCCAGCAGCCCTACAGGGGCGGGAAAGACCCAGTACTTC. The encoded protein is CASSPTGAGKTQYF.